A single sample gave rise to the 4 T cell receptor beta chains below, sequenced in a study of cytomegalovirus exposure and HLA in healthy donors. PCR primers comprised 60 Vbeta and 13 Jbeta primers. Assay used: immunoSEQ multiplex PCR; TCRdb lists only in-frame clones, some missing. The sample carries 100,000 to 150,000 clones, roughly 79% recorded once. Sequencing was performed on PBMCs. The receptor source for this set is a woman aged 45-60 years in good health and CMV-seronegative.

V gene TRBV27 combines with J gene TRBJ2-3; D not certain. There are 14 residues in the CDR3. Trimming cost V 5 bases and J 2 bases, with 11 bases left between them. The germline CDR1 and CDR2 sequences are MNHEY and SMNVEV (reference sequence). CDR3: CASSPGFLTDTQYF. CDR3 nucleotides: TGTGCCAGCAGTCCCGGGTTCCTCACAGATACGCAGTATTTT.

V gene TRBV19 combines with J gene TRBJ2-7; D not certain. Germline-derived CDR1 and CDR2 are LNHDA and SQIVND (reference sequence). The CDR3 is made up of 15 amino acids. The V gene lost 3 bases and the J gene lost 0 bases, with 12 bases spanning the gap. The DNA for the CDR3 is TGTGCCAGTAGTATGACGGCCAGGTTCTCCTACGAGCAGTACTTC. It yields the protein CASSMTARFSYEQYF.

The chain has TRBV11-3 and TRBJ2-1; TRBD2 might be the D (5 bases). V lost 3 bases and J lost 8, with 17 bases in between. In germline, CDR1 is SGHNT, CDR2 YENEEA. The CDR3 is 15 residues long. The CDR3 region is CASSFRSSIVDEQFF. DNA for the CDR3: TGTGCCAGCAGCTTCAGATCTAGCATCGTCGATGAGCAGTTCTTC.

V gene TRBV5-4 combines with J gene TRBJ1-2, with D maybe TRBD1 (6 bases). The CDR3 is made up of 14 amino acids. The germline gives CDR1 SGHNT, CDR2 YYREEE (reference sequence). Trimming took off 5 bases at V and 2 bases at J, with 13 bases between the two ends. The CDR3, as DNA: TGTGCCAGCAGACCCCGGACAGAGAACTATGGCTACACCTTC. It is translated as CASRPRTENYGYTF.